A selection of T cell receptor beta chains follows, all from one sample in a study of cytomegalovirus exposure and HLA in healthy donors. TCRdb keeps only in-frame clones here, not all; method: immunoSEQ multiplex PCR. Its table records 120,000 or so clones. The specimen was PBMCs. Receptor source: a man aged 18 to 35 in good health and CMV-seronegative. Each CDR3 is given with its conserved first and last residue. D genes are given only for firm matches.

V gene: TRBV10-2
D gene: NA
J gene: TRBJ2-7
CDR3 protein: CASSDPGYEQYF
CDR3 DNA: TGCGCCAGCAGTGATCCAGGGTACGAGCAGTACTTC

V gene: TRBV6-1
D gene: TRBD1
J gene: TRBJ1-1
CDR3 protein: CASSVSRGRTNTEAFF
CDR3 DNA: TGTGCCAGCAGTGTATCCAGGGGGCGGACGAACACTGAAGCTTTCTTT

V gene: TRBV13
D gene: TRBD1
J gene: TRBJ1-1
CDR3 protein: CASSLGDRGNTEAFF
CDR3 DNA: TGTGCCAGCAGCTTAGGCGACAGGGGTAACACTGAAGCTTTCTTT

V gene: TRBV11-1
D gene: TRBD1
J gene: TRBJ1-1
CDR3 protein: CASSRPGTVTEAFF
CDR3 DNA: TGTGCCAGCAGTCGACCTGGGACAGTAACTGAAGCTTTCTTT

V gene: TRBV19
D gene: NA
J gene: TRBJ1-2
CDR3 protein: CASSLLDRGYTF
CDR3 DNA: TGTGCCAGTAGTCTCCTCGATCGGGGCTACACCTTC

V gene: TRBV7-8
D gene: NA
J gene: TRBJ1-2
CDR3 protein: CASSLRLGADGYTF
CDR3 DNA: TGTGCCAGCAGCTTAAGACTGGGGGCGGATGGCTACACCTTC

V gene: TRBV30
D gene: TRBD1
J gene: TRBJ1-2
CDR3 protein: CAWSYLQGGYGYTF
CDR3 DNA: TGTGCCTGGAGCTACTTACAGGGGGGCTATGGCTACACCTTC

V gene: TRBV2
D gene: TRBD2
J gene: TRBJ2-1
CDR3 protein: CASSEALGLAGNNEQFF
CDR3 DNA: TGTGCCAGCAGTGAAGCGCTTGGACTAGCGGGTAACAATGAGCAGTTCTTC

V gene: TRBV5-5
D gene: TRBD1
J gene: TRBJ2-3
CDR3 protein: CASSLVFRDRVVTDTQYF
CDR3 DNA: TGTGCCAGCAGCTTGGTTTTTAGGGACAGGGTTGTGACAGATACGCAGTATTTT

V gene: TRBV15
D gene: TRBD1
J gene: TRBJ2-2
CDR3 protein: CATSSRSFGETGGTGELFF
CDR3 DNA: TGTGCCACCAGCTCCCGGTCGTTTGGAGAGACAGGGGGCACCGGGGAGCTGTTTTTT

V gene: TRBV18
D gene: NA
J gene: TRBJ2-7
CDR3 protein: CASSPRQGAYEQYF
CDR3 DNA: TGTGCCAGCTCACCACGGCAGGGTGCCTACGAGCAGTACTTC

V gene: TRBV16
D gene: NA
J gene: TRBJ2-7
CDR3 protein: CASTTPGGDSEQYF
CDR3 DNA: TGTGCCAGCACTACCCCAGGAGGGGACAGCGAGCAGTACTTC

V gene: TRBV12-5
D gene: TRBD2
J gene: TRBJ2-1
CDR3 protein: CASGAGLAGGDEQFF
CDR3 DNA: TGTGCTAGTGGTGCCGGACTAGCGGGAGGGGATGAGCAGTTCTTC

V gene: TRBV10-3
D gene: TRBD1
J gene: TRBJ2-5
CDR3 protein: CAISGTGGTQETQYF
CDR3 DNA: TGTGCCATCAGCGGGACAGGGGGAACTCAAGAGACCCAGTACTTC

V gene: TRBV25-1
D gene: NA
J gene: TRBJ2-7
CDR3 protein: CASSEYYSYYEQYF
CDR3 DNA: TGTGCCAGCAGTGAATACTACTCTTACTACGAGCAGTACTTC

V gene: TRBV19
D gene: NA
J gene: TRBJ1-5
CDR3 protein: CASSTYRDSNQPQHF
CDR3 DNA: TGTGCCAGTAGTACCTACAGGGATAGCAATCAGCCCCAGCATTTT

V gene: TRBV7-6
D gene: NA
J gene: TRBJ1-1
CDR3 protein: CASSLRENTEAFF
CDR3 DNA: TGTGCCAGCAGCTTACGGGAAAACACTGAAGCTTTCTTT

V gene: TRBV29-1
D gene: TRBD1
J gene: TRBJ2-2
CDR3 protein: CSVTGTGLSNTGELFF
CDR3 DNA: TGCAGCGTCACCGGGACAGGGCTATCGAACACCGGGGAGCTGTTTTTT

V gene: TRBV6-5
D gene: TRBD1
J gene: TRBJ2-7
CDR3 protein: CASSIRTGVNYEQYF
CDR3 DNA: TGTGCCAGCAGTATACGGACAGGGGTCAACTACGAGCAGTACTTC

V gene: TRBV2
D gene: TRBD1
J gene: TRBJ1-5
CDR3 protein: CASSDPATGEDQPQHF
CDR3 DNA: TGTGCCAGCAGTGATCCCGCGACAGGGGAGGATCAGCCCCAGCATTTT

V gene: TRBV6-6
D gene: TRBD1
J gene: TRBJ2-3
CDR3 protein: CASQVRGNADTQYF
CDR3 DNA: TGTGCCAGCCAAGTCAGGGGGAACGCAGATACGCAGTATTTT

V gene: TRBV9
D gene: NA
J gene: TRBJ2-1
CDR3 protein: CASSTGAGQVYNEQFF
CDR3 DNA: TGTGCCAGCAGCACGGGAGCGGGACAGGTCTACAATGAGCAGTTCTTC

V gene: TRBV7-9
D gene: NA
J gene: TRBJ2-5
CDR3 protein: CASSKAGSLEQYF
CDR3 DNA: TGTGCCAGCAGCAAAGCCGGGTCCCTGGAGCAGTACTTC

V gene: TRBV5-8
D gene: TRBD2
J gene: TRBJ2-3
CDR3 protein: CASSIRMGGTSTDTQYF
CDR3 DNA: TGTGCCAGCAGCATACGTATGGGGGGGACTAGCACAGATACGCAGTATTTT

V gene: TRBV5-8
D gene: TRBD1
J gene: TRBJ2-7
CDR3 protein: CASSPQGGFGSYEQYF
CDR3 DNA: TGTGCCAGCAGCCCCCAAGGGGGCTTTGGATCCTACGAGCAGTACTTC

V gene: TRBV6-5
D gene: TRBD1
J gene: TRBJ1-6
CDR3 protein: CASRQGQKPLHF
CDR3 DNA: TGTGCCAGCAGGCAGGGACAGAAGCCCCTCCACTTT